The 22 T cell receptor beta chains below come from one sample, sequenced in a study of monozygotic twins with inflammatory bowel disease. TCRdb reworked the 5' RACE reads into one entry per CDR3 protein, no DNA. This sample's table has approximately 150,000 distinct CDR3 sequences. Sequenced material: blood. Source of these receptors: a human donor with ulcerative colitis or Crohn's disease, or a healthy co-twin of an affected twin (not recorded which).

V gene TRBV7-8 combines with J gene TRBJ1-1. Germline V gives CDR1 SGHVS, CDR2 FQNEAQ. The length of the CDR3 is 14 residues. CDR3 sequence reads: CASSPGEAGTEAFF.

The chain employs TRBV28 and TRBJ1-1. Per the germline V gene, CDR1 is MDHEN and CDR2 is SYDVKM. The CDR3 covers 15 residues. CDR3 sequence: CASSPTFGDGTEAFF.

CDR3 in amino acids: CASSRRGYNSPLHF. The chain carries TRBV12-3 or TRBV12-4 and TRBJ1-6. The CDR3 is 14 residues long.

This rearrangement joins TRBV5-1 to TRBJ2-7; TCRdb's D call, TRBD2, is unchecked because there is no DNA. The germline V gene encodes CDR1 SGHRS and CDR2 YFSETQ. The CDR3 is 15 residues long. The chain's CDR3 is CASSLEGQITYEQYF.

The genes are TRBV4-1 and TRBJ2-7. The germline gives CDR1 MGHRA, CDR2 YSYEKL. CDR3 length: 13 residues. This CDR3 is CASSQDLGYEQYF.

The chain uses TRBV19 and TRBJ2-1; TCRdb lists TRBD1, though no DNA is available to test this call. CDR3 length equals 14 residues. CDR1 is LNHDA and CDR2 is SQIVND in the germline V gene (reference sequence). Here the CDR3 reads CASRRARDNSEQFF.

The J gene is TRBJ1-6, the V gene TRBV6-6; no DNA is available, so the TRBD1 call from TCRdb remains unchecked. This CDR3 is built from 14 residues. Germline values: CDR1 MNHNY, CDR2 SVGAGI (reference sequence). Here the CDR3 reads CASSYVGGESPLHF.

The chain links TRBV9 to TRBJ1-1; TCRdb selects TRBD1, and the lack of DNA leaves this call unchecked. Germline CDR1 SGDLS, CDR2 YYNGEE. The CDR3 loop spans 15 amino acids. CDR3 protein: CASSKWTGIDTEAFF.

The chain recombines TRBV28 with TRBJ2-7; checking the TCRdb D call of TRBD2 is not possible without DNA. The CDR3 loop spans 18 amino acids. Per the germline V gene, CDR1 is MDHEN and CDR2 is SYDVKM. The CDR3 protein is CASSSIWTSGGPTYEQYF. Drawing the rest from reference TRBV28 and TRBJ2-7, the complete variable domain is DVKVTQSSRYLVKRTGEKVFLECVQDMDHENMFWYRQDPGLGLRLIYFSYDVKMKEKGDIPEGYSVSREKKERFSLILESASTNQTSMYLCASSSIWTSGGPTYEQYFGPGTRLTVT.

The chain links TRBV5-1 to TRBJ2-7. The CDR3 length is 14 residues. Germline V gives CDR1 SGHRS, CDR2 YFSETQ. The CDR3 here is CASSYADEPYEQYF.

CDR3 loop: CAIKGGGGRHTEAFF. This sequence joins TRBV10-3 and TRBJ1-1; the TCRdb call, TRBD1, lacks DNA for checking. This CDR3 has 15 amino acids. Germline V gives CDR1 ENHRY, CDR2 SYGVKD.

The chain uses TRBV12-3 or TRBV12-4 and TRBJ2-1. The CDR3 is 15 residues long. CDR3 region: CASSFSGEPYNEQFF.

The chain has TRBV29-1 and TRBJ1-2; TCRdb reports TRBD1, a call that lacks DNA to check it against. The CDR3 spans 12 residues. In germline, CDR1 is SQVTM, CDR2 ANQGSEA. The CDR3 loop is CSVYRGPYGYTF.

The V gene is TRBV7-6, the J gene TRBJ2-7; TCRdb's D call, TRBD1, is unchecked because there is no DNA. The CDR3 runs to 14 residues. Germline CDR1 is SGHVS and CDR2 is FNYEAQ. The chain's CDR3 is CASSFGQGVREQYF.

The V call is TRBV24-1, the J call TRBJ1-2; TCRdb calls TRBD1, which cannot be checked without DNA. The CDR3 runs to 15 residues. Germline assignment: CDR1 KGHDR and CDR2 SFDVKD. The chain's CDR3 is CATSDTGGTPSGYTF.

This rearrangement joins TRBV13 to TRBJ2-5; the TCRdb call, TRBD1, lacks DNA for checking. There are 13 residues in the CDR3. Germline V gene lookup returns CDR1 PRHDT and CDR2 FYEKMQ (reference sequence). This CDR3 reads CASSLGRRETQYF.

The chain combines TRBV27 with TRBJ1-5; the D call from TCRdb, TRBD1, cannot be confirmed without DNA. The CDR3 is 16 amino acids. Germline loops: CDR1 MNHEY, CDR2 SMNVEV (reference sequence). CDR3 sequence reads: CASSPPPTGADQPQHF.

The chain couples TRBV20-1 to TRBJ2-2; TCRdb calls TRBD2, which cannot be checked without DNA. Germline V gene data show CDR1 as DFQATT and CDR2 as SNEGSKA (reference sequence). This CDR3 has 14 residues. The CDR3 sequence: CSAPAGGITGELFF.

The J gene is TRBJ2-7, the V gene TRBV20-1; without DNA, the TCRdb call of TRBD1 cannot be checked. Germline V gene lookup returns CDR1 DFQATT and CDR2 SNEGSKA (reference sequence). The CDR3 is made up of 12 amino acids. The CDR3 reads CSADGQAYEQYF.

CDR3 region: CASKQGAGGANVLTF. The rearrangement joins TRBV6-1 to TRBJ2-6; TCRdb reports TRBD1, a call that lacks DNA to check it against. This CDR3 contains 15 residues. In germline, CDR1 is MNHNS, CDR2 SASEGT.

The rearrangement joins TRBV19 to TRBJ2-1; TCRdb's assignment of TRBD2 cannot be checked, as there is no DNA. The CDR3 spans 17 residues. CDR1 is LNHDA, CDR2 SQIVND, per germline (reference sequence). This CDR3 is CASSIVGASGTDNEQFF.

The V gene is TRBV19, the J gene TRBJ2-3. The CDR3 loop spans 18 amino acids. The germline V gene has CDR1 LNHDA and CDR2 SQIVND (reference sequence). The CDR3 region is CASSIVDGLLASTDTQYF.